This T cell receptor (beta chain) was captured by sequencing in a study of blood T cell repertoires in COVID-19. Study-level information: Both acute and convalescent COVID-19 samples were obtained from the United States, Italy and Spain.

The CDR3 runs to 14 residues. V was pared by 4 bases and J by 4 bases, with 4 bases of the junction left unmatched. Per germline, CDR1 MGHRA and CDR2 YSYEKL. Sequencing was performed with immunoSEQ multiplex PCR; in TCRdb, only in-frame clones are kept and a portion is missing. The repertoire holds 250,000 to 400,000 clones, with about 87% as singletons. In terms of age and location, participants ranged from roughly 18 to 100 years and lived in approximately 24 US areas. Recovered participants had two consecutive negative NP/OP PCR tests, healthcare professional clearance, or symptom resolution. The TCR originated in a woman aged 25 to 39 who had recovered from COVID-19. The chain links TRBV4-1 to TRBJ1-2; 9 bases align to TRBD1. The sample comprised PBMCs or T cells enriched from blood (not recorded which). This CDR3 reads CASSREQGAYGYTF. CDR3 bases: TGCGCCAGCAGCCGGGAACAGGGGGCCTATGGCTACACCTTC.